These 5 T cell receptor beta chains were sequenced from one sample in a study of T cells in Graves' hyperthyroidism and ophthalmopathy. Researchers amplified the TCR beta CDR3 regions from RNA transcripts. HTBI primers were employed in a first-round RT-PCR of the TCR CDR3. Each CDR3 protein is one row after TCRdb ran MiXCR on the multiplex PCR reads. The sample lists 500,000 to 650,000 distinct CDR3 sequences; 14% were seen once. The specimen sequenced was blood. The receptors originated from a woman aged 40 to 50 with Graves' hyperthyroidism.

This clonotype came up many times. The chain has TRBV3-1 and TRBJ2-2; D tentatively fits TRBD1 or TRBD2 (6 bases each). From germline, CDR1 is LGHDT and CDR2 YNNKEL (reference sequence). The CDR3 is made up of 16 amino acids. Trimming took 0 bases from V and 2 from J, leaving 10 bases between them. CDR3 nucleotide sequence: TGTGCCAGCAGCCAAGATTGGGGGGCAAACACCGGGGAGCTGTTTTTT. Encoded protein: CASSQDWGANTGELFF.

This clonotype was picked up many times. The chain uses TRBV9 and TRBJ2-5; 8 nucleotides agree with TRBD2. Looked up from germline, CDR1 is SGDLS and CDR2 is YYNGEE. Germline trimming cut 1 base from V and 4 bases from J; bases unmatched to any gene: 9. The CDR3 is made up of 16 amino acids. CDR3: CASSVPSGRGGETQYF. Written as DNA, the CDR3 is TGTGCCAGCAGCGTACCCAGCGGGAGAGGAGGAGAGACCCAGTACTTC.

A few counts support this clonotype. A read error is likely, as this CDR3 ends without the conserved phenylalanine or tryptophan. The V call is TRBV9, the J call TRBJ2-7; D is possibly TRBD2 (6 bases). CDR1 is SGDLS, CDR2 YYNGEE, per germline. This CDR3 spans 14 amino acids. The V end was cut by 5 bases, the J end by 2 bases, with 14 bases between. CDR3 loop: CASSRDGEAYEQYL. As DNA, the CDR3 is TGTGCCAGCAGTCGAGACGGGGAGGCCTACGAGCAGTACTTA.

This clonotype was seen a single time. The chain carries TRBV5-4 and TRBJ2-7, with TRBD2 matching 10 bases. Germline CDR1 is SGHNT and CDR2 is YYREEE (reference sequence). V lost 4 bases to trimming and J lost 0 bases; unmatched junction nucleotides: 7. The CDR3 is made up of 16 amino acids. CDR3 amino acids: CASSISGRSSSYEQYF. The DNA of the CDR3 is TGTGCCAGCAGCATTAGCGGGAGGTCGAGCTCCTACGAGCAGTACTTC.

This chain uses TRBV5-1 with TRBJ2-1; D remains unclear. V shed 0 bases and J shed 5 bases, with 9 bases lying between them. Germline V gives CDR1 SGHRS, CDR2 YFSETQ. This CDR3 comprises 14 residues. The CDR3 nucleotides read TGCGCCAGCAGCTTGGGGCCAGCCAACAATGAGCAGTTCTTC. This encodes CASSLGPANNEQFF.